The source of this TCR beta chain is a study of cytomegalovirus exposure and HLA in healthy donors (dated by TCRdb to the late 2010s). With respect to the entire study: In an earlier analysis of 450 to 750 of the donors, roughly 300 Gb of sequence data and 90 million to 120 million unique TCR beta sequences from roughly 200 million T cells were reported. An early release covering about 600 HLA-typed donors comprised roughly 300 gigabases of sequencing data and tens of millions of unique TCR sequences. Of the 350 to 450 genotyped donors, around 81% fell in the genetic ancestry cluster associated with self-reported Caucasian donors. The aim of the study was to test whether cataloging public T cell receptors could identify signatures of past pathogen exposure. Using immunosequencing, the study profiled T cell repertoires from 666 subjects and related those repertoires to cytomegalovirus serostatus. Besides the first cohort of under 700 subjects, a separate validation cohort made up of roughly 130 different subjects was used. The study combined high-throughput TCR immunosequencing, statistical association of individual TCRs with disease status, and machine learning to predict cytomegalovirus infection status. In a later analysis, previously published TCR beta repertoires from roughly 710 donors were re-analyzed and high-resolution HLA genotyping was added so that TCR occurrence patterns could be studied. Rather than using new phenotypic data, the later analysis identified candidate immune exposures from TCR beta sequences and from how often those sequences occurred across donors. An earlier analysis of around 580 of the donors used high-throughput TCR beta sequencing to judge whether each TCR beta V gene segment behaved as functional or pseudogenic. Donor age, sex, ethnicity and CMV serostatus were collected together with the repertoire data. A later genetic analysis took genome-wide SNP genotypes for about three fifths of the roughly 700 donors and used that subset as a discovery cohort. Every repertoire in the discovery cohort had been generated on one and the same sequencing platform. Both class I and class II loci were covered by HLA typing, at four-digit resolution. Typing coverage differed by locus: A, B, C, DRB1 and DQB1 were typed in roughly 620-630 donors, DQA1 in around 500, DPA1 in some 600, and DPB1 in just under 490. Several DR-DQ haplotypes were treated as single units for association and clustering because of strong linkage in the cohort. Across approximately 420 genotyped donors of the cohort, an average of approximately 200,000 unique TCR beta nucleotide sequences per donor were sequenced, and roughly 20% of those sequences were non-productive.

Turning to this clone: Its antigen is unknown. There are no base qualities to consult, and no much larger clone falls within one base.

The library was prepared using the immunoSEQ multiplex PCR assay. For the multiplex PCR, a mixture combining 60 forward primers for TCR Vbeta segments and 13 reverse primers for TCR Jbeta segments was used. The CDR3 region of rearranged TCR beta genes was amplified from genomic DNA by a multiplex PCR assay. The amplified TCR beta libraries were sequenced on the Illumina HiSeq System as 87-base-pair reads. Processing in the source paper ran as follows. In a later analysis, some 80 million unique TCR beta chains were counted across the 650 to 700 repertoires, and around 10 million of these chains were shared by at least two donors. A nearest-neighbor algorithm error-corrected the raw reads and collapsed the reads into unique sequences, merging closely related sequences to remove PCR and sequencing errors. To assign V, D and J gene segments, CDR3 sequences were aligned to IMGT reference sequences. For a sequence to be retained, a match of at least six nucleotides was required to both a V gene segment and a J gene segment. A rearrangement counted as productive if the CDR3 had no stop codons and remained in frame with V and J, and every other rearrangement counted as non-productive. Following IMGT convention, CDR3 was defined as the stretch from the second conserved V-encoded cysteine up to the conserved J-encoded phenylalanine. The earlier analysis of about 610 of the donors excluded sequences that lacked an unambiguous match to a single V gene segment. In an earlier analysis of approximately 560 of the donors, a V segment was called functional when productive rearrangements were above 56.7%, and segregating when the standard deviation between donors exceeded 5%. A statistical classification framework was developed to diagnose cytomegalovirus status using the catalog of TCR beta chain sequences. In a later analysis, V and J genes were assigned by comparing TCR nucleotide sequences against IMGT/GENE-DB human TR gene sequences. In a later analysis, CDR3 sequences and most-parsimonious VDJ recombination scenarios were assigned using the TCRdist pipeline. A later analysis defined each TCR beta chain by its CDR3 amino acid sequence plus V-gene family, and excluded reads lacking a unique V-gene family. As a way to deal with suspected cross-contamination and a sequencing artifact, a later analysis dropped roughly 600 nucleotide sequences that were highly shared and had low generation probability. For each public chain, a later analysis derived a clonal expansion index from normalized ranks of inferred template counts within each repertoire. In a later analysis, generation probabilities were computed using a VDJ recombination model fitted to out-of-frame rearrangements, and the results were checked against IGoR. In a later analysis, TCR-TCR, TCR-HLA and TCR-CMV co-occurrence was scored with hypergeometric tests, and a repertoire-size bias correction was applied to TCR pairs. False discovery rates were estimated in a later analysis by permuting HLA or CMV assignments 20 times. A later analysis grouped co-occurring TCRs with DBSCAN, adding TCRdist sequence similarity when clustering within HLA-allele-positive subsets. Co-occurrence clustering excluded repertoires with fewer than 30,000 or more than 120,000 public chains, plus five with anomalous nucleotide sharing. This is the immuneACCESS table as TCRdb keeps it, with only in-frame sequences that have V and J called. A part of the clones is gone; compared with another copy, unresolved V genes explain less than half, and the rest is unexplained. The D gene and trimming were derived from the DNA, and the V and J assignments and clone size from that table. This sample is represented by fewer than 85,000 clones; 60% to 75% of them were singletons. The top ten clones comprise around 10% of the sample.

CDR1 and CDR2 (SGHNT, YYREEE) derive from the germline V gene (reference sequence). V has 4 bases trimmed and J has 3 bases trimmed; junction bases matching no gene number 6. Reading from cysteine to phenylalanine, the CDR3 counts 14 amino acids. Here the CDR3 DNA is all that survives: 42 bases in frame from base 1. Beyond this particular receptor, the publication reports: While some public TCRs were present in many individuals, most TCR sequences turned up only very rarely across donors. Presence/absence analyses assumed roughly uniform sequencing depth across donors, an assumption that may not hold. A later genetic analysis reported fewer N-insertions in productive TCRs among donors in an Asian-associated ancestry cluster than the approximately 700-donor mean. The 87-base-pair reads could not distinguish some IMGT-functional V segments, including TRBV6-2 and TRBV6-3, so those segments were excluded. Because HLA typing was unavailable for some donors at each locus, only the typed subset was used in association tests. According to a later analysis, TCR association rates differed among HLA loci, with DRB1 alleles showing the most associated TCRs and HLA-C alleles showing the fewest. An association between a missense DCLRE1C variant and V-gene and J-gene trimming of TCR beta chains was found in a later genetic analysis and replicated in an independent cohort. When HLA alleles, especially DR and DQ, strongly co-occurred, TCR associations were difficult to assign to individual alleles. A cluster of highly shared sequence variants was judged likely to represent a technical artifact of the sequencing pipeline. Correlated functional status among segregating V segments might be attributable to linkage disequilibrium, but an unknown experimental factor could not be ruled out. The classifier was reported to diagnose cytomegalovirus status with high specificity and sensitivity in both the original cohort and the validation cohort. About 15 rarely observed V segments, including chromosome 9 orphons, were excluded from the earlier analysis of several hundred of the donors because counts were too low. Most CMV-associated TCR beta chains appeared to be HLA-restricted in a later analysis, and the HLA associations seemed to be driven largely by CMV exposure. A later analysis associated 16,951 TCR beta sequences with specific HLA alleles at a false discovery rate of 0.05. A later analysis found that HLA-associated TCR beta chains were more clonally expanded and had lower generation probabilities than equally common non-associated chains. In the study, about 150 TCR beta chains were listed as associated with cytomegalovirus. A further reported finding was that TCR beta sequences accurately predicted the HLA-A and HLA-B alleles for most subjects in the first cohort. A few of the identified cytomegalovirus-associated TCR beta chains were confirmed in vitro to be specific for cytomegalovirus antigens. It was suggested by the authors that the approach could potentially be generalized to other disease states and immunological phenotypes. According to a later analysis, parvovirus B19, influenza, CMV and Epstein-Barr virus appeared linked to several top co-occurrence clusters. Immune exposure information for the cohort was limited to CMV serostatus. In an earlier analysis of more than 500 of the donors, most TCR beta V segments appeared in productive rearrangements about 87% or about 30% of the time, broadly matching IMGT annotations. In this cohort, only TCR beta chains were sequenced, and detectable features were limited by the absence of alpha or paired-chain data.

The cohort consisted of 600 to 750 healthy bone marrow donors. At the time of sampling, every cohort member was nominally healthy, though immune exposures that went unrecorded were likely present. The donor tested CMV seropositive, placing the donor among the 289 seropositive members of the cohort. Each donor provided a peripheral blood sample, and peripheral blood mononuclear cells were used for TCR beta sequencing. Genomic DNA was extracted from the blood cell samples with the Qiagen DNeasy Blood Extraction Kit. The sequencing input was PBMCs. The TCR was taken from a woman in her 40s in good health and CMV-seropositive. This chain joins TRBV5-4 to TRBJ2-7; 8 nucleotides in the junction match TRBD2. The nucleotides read TGTGCCAGCAGCCCCGGGACTAGTCGCTACGAGCAGTACTTC. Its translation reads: CASSPGTSRYEQYF.